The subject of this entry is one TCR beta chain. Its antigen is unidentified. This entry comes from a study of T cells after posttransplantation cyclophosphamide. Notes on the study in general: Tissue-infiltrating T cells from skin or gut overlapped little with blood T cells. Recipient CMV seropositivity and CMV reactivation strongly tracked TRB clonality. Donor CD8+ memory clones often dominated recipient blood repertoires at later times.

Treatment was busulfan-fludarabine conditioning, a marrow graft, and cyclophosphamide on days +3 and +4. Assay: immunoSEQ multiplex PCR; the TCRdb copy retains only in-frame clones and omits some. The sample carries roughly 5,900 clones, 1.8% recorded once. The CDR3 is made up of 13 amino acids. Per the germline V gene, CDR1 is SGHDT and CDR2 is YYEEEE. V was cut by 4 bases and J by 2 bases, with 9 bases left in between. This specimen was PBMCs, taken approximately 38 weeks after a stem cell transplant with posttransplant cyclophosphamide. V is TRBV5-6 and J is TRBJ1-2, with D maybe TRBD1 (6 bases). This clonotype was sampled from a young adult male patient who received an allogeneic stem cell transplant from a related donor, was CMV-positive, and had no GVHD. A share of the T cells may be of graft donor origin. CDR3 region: CASSMRGNYGYTF. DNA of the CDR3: TGTGCCAGCAGCATGAGGGGGAACTATGGCTACACCTTC.